These 6 T cell receptor beta chains came from one sample sequenced in a study of long-term antiretroviral therapy in people with HIV. Running of the v3.0 immunoSEQ assay took place at survey level. TCRdb's copy holds only in-frame clones and misses some; the assay was immunoSEQ multiplex PCR. The data contain approximately 25,000 clones, 88% of them singletons. The sample consisted of unsorted PBMCs, taken about 4.5 years after starting antiretroviral therapy. These receptor sequences come from a man aged 30 to 45 with HIV.

This rearrangement joins TRBV5-1 to TRBJ1-1; D is ambiguous. Germline loops: CDR1 SGHRS, CDR2 YFSETQ. Between the trimmed V and J ends, which lost 4 bases and 1 base, there was a span of 8 bases. The CDR3 spans 13 residues. CDR3 in DNA: TGCGCCAGCAGCCTATTTAGGAACACTGAAGCTTTCTTT. Translating it yields CASSLFRNTEAFF.

The CDR3, as DNA: TGCGCCAGCAGCCATGCTCGGAGCTCTGGGGCCAACGTCCTGACTTTC. Residues: CASSHARSSGANVLTF. The genes are TRBV4-1 and TRBJ2-6; D is undetermined. Trimming took 3 bases from V and 0 from J, leaving 9 bases between them. CDR1 is MGHRA and CDR2 is YSYEKL in the germline V gene. CDR3 length: 16 amino acids.

This chain connects TRBV11-1 to TRBJ2-1; D is uncertain. CDR1 is SGHAT, CDR2 FQDESV, per germline (reference sequence). V was trimmed by 2 bases and J by 6 bases, leaving 8 bases between them. The CDR3 runs to 13 residues. Here the CDR3 reads CASSLSSINEQFF. The CDR3 DNA reads TGTGCCAGCAGCTTATCCTCGATCAATGAGCAGTTCTTC.

This clone has a single count. Other DNA sequences from this sample encode an identical CDR3 as well. The V and J genes are TRBV9 and TRBJ2-3; TRBD2 is a possible D gene (5 bases). CDR1 is SGDLS, CDR2 YYNGEE, per germline. Trimming cost V 0 bases and J 1 base, with 12 bases left between them. This CDR3 region has 16 residues. CDR3 DNA: TGTGCCAGCAGCGTAGAAGGTGGAGGAGGCACAGATACGCAGTATTTT. Amino acid sequence: CASSVEGGGGTDTQYF.

V gene TRBV30 combines with J gene TRBJ2-7; 9 bases are shared with TRBD1. The CDR3 totals 13 residues. Germline CDR1 reads GTSNPN; CDR2 reads SVGIG (reference sequence). The trim removed 5 bases at V and 1 base at J, leaving 3 bases unmatched. The CDR3 nucleotides are TGTGCCTGGGGACAGGGGATATCCTACGAGCAGTACTTC. This codes for CAWGQGISYEQYF.

The chain has TRBV10-3 and TRBJ1-2; TRBD1 matches at 7 bases. The germline CDR1 and CDR2 sequences are ENHRY and SYGVKD. This CDR3 has 14 amino acids. J was trimmed by 5 bases and V by 2 bases; bases with no gene match: 5. CDR3 bases: TGTGCCATCAGTGAGGAGGGGGCGGGTTATGGCTACACCTTC. Translated: CAISEEGAGYGYTF.